Sequencing of this TCR beta chain was carried out in a study of T cell responses to AZD1222 COVID-19 vaccine. Study results and caveats: Repertoires were sampled only after the peak T cell response.

Clones were sequenced by immunoSEQ multiplex PCR, and TCRdb holds only the in-frame ones, with some missing. The repertoire holds 150,000 to 200,000 clones, with less than 95% as singletons. Trimming removed 8 bases from V and 4 bases from J; junction bases left unmatched: 7. Germline lookup yields CDR1 MDHEN and CDR2 SYDVKM. The CDR3 consists of 13 residues. On this clone itself: Its antigen is still unknown.

The material was peripheral blood, obtained on day 0 of AZD1222 vaccination. The source is an adult in good health. The chain has TRBV28 and TRBJ1-2; TRBD1 agrees at 7 bases. The CDR3 region has the DNA TGTGCCAGCTCAGCCGGGACAGTCTATGGCTACACCTTC. As protein: CASSAGTVYGYTF.